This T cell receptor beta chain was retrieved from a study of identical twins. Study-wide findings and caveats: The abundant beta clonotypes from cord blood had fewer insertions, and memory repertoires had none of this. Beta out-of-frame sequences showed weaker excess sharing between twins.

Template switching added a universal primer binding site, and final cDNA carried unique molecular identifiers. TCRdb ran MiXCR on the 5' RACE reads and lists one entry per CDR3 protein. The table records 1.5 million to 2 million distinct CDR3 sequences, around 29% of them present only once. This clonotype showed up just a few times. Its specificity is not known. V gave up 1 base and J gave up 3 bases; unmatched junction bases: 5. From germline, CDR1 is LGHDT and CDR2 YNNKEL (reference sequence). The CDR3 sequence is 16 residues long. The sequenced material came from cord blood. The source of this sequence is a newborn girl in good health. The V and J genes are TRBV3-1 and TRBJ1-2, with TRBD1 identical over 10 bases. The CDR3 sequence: CASSQGQGALDYGYTF. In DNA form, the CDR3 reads TGTGCCAGCAGCCAAGGACAGGGGGCGCTTGACTATGGCTACACCTTC.